The rows below give T cell receptor beta chains drawn from one sample of a study of blood T cell repertoires in COVID-19. Produced via immunoSEQ multiplex PCR; TCRdb's table is partial and in-frame only. The table lists about 91,000 clones, nearly 90% of them singletons. Input material: peripheral blood. Receptors were obtained from a man between 65 and 80 years old with acute or convalescent COVID-19. Both conserved end residues are part of each CDR3. The D gene is left open where the match is weak.

j_call | v_call | d_call | cdr3_aa | cdr3_nt
TRBJ2-2 | TRBV7-9 | . | CASTERGYTGELFF | TGTGCCAGCACCGAGAGGGGGTACACCGGGGAGCTGTTTTTT
TRBJ1-2 | TRBV29-1 | TRBD1 | CSVEGTGYSYGYTF | TGCAGCGTTGAAGGGACAGGGTATAGCTATGGCTACACCTTC
TRBJ1-2 | TRBV28 | . | CASTFAGGLFGGYTF | TGTGCCAGCACTTTCGCGGGGGGCCTCTTTGGGGGCTACACCTTC
TRBJ2-5 | TRBV9 | . | CASSGSGGWETQYF | TGTGCCAGCAGCGGTAGCGGTGGCTGGGAGACCCAGTACTTC
TRBJ1-4 | TRBV5-1 | . | CASSLARGRDEKLFF | TGCGCCAGCAGCTTGGCGCGGGGGCGGGATGAAAAACTGTTTTTT
TRBJ1-5 | TRBV7-9 | TRBD1 | CASSSDEGASSNQPQHF | TGTGCCAGCAGCTCCGATGAGGGGGCTAGTAGCAATCAGCCCCAGCATTTT
TRBJ1-5 | TRBV28 | . | CASLGGVQPQHF | TGTGCCAGTCTGGGGGGAGTTCAGCCCCAGCATTTT
TRBJ1-4 | TRBV28 | . | CASSRLGATEKLFF | TGTGCCAGCTCCCGCCTGGGGGCAACGGAAAAACTGTTTTTT
TRBJ2-2 | TRBV6-5 | . | CASSPGRTTGELFF | TGTGCCAGCAGCCCCGGACGGACAACCGGGGAGCTGTTTTTT
TRBJ1-2 | TRBV21-1 | . | CASNYHRDRAELWGYTF | TGTGCCAGCAACTATCACCGGGACAGGGCCGAACTATGGGGCTACACCTTC
TRBJ1-4 | TRBV7-2 | TRBD1 | CASSRGTGAINEKLFF | TGTGCCAGCAGCCGGGGCACAGGGGCGATTAATGAAAAACTGTTTTTT
TRBJ1-1 | TRBV30 | . | CAWLPFTSAGVEAFF | TGTGCCTGGTTGCCATTTACATCCGCTGGTGTTGAAGCTTTCTTT
TRBJ1-3 | TRBV5-1 | TRBD1 | CASSLGRTGISGNTIYF | TGCGCCAGCAGCTTGGGGAGGACAGGAATCTCTGGAAACACCATATATTTT